Listed below are T cell receptor beta chains from one sample, sequenced in a study of post-analysis software for immune sequencing data. Each CDR3 protein is one row after TCRdb ran MiXCR on the PCR reads. The data show almost 700,000 distinct CDR3 sequences, with approximately 60% seen just once and around 10% held by the top ten. Specimen: blood. These receptors were collected from a girl aged 2-10 years with multiple sclerosis. CDR3s include the opening cysteine and the closing phenylalanine or tryptophan. A D gene is named only where the DNA matches it firmly. Clone sizes are given selectively: once, few, many, or a class where the clone is expanded.

j_call	d_call	v_call	clone_size	cdr3_aa	cdr3_nt
TRBJ1-2	-	TRBV20-1	-	CSAGRTENYGYTF	TGCAGTGCTGGACGAACGGAGAACTATGGCTACACCTTC
TRBJ2-7	TRBD1	TRBV5-5	few	CASSSRTGSSYEQYF	TGTGCCAGCAGCTCCCGGACAGGCAGCTCCTACGAGCAGTACTTC
TRBJ1-1	-	TRBV6-5	-	CASSYSRGHEAFF	TGTGCCAGCAGTTACTCGAGGGGCCATGAAGCTTTCTTT
TRBJ2-5	-	TRBV5-1	-	CASSYRAAEETQYF	TGCGCCAGCAGCTACAGGGCAGCGGAAGAGACCCAGTACTTC
TRBJ2-7	TRBD1	TRBV2	-	CASRPMTGATYEQYF	TGTGCCAGCAGACCTATGACAGGGGCTACCTACGAGCAGTACTTC
TRBJ2-3	-	TRBV9	few	CASSVGLELAQYF	TGTGCCAGCAGCGTAGGGTTAGAACTTGCGCAGTATTTT
TRBJ1-1	TRBD1	TRBV29-1	-	CSVDGTGGTEAFF	TGCAGCGTTGATGGGACAGGGGGCACTGAAGCTTTCTTT
TRBJ2-5	-	TRBV11-2	few	CASSLDAWGETQYF	TGTGCCAGCAGCTTAGATGCCTGGGGGGAGACCCAGTACTTC
TRBJ1-2	-	TRBV28	-	CASSYGEGYTF	TGTGCCAGCAGCTACGGGGAGGGCTACACCTTC
TRBJ1-2	-	TRBV5-6	-	CASSLEAGASSGYGYTF	TGTGCCAGCAGCTTGGAGGCAGGTGCTTCGTCGGGGTATGGCTACACCTTC
TRBJ2-3	-	TRBV13	few	CASRATGTDTQYF	TGTGCCAGCAGGGCGACTGGCACAGATACGCAGTATTTT
TRBJ2-1	TRBD2	TRBV12-3/TRBV12-4	-	CASSLFQRGDNEQFF	TGTGCCAGCAGTTTATTCCAGCGGGGGGACAATGAGCAGTTCTTC
TRBJ2-1	TRBD2	TRBV9	-	CASSVTSGRFHEQFF	TGTGCCAGCAGCGTGACTAGCGGGAGGTTCCATGAGCAGTTCTTC
TRBJ2-1	-	TRBV20-1	-	CSAHSGLEGEQFF	TGCAGTGCTCACTCCGGGCTAGAGGGTGAGCAGTTCTTC
TRBJ2-7	-	TRBV20-1	-	CSAATDSYEQYF	TGCAGTGCCGCGACAGACTCCTACGAGCAGTACTTC
TRBJ2-5	TRBD2	TRBV29-1	-	CSVGLAGGRQETQYF	TGCAGCGTCGGACTAGCGGGGGGGCGGCAAGAGACCCAGTACTTC
TRBJ2-7	-	TRBV5-1	few	CASSLDGSNYEQYF	TGCGCCAGCAGCTTGGATGGCTCTAACTACGAGCAGTACTTC
TRBJ2-1	-	TRBV5-6	-	CASSLEMRGTLSYNEQFF	TGTGCCAGCAGCTTGGAAATGAGGGGGACGCTCTCCTACAATGAGCAGTTCTTC
TRBJ1-5	TRBD1	TRBV10-1	-	CASNPRDRDQPQHF	TGCGCCAGCAACCCCCGGGACAGGGATCAGCCCCAGCATTTT
TRBJ2-5	-	TRBV4-1	-	CASSQVLIETQYF	TGCGCCAGCAGCCAAGTACTAATAGAGACCCAGTACTTC
TRBJ2-7	-	TRBV27	-	CASSPQHLSYEQYF	TGTGCCAGCAGTCCACAGCACCTCTCCTACGAGCAGTACTTC
TRBJ1-2	-	TRBV7-2	-	CASSLVSWGKENYGYTF	TGTGCCAGCAGCTTAGTCAGTTGGGGGAAGGAGAACTATGGCTACACCTTC
TRBJ1-1	-	TRBV29-1	few	CSVEGGFWTMNTEAFF	TGCAGCGTTGAAGGAGGCTTTTGGACCATGAACACTGAAGCTTTCTTT
TRBJ2-1	-	TRBV13	-	CASSLDVNEQFF	TGTGCCAGCAGCTTAGACGTGAATGAGCAGTTCTTC
TRBJ2-4	-	TRBV27	-	CASSPGGLGAKNIQYF	TGTGCCAGCAGCCCTGGGGGGCTTGGAGCCAAAAACATTCAGTACTTC
TRBJ2-3	TRBD1	TRBV7-9	-	CASSYPGQGSTDTQYF	TGTGCCAGCAGCTATCCGGGACAGGGCAGCACAGATACGCAGTATTTT
TRBJ1-5	-	TRBV27	few	CASRIRATDQPQHF	TGTGCCAGCCGCATAAGGGCGACTGATCAGCCCCAGCATTTT
TRBJ2-1	TRBD2	TRBV7-3	-	CASSLSLQVAGGQSVEQFF	TGTGCCAGCAGCTTATCTCTTCAGGTAGCGGGAGGGCAGTCGGTTGAGCAGTTCTTC
TRBJ2-7	TRBD2	TRBV10-3	-	CAISESGTSVYEQYF	TGTGCCATCAGTGAGTCGGGGACTAGCGTATACGAGCAGTACTTC
TRBJ2-5	-	TRBV29-1	-	CSVDRQKGETQYF	TGCAGCGTTGATCGTCAGAAGGGAGAGACCCAGTACTTC
TRBJ2-3	-	TRBV11-2	-	CASSLTGDGGDTQYF	TGTGCCAGCAGCTTAACGGGGGACGGCGGAGATACGCAGTATTTT
TRBJ1-1	-	TRBV10-3	-	CAISGGGLNTEAFF	TGTGCCATCAGTGGGGGGGGCTTGAACACTGAAGCTTTCTTT
TRBJ2-1	TRBD2	TRBV12-3/TRBV12-4	-	CASSLLSGGANEQFF	TGTGCCAGCAGTCTCCTTAGCGGGGGCGCAAATGAGCAGTTCTTC
TRBJ2-7	-	TRBV2	few	CASSPTDLPAYEQYF	TGTGCCAGCAGTCCGACCGACCTACCGGCCTACGAGCAGTACTTC
TRBJ2-4	-	TRBV25-1	-	CASKEGKNIQYF	TGTGCCAGCAAGGAGGGCAAAAACATTCAGTACTTC
TRBJ1-2	-	TRBV5-1	-	CASSSISGPANYGYTF	TGCGCCAGCAGCTCCATCTCAGGGCCGGCTAACTATGGCTACACCTTC
TRBJ2-5	-	TRBV6-2/TRBV6-3	-	CASSNLQETQYF	TGTGCCAGCAGTAACCTTCAAGAGACCCAGTACTTC
TRBJ2-1	-	TRBV12-3/TRBV12-4	-	CASTPYTGEQFF	TGTGCCAGCACCCCCTATACGGGTGAGCAGTTCTTC
TRBJ1-1	-	TRBV5-1	once	CASSLDRILNTEAFF	TGCGCCAGCAGCTTGGACCGGATCCTGAACACTGAAGCTTTCTTT
TRBJ2-1	-	TRBV5-1	-	CASRPRTGAYNEQFF	TGCGCCAGCAGACCCCGGACGGGAGCCTACAATGAGCAGTTCTTC
TRBJ1-2	TRBD1	TRBV6-6	-	CASSPTRIQGDYGYTF	TGTGCCAGCAGTCCCACTCGGATTCAGGGGGACTATGGCTACACCTTC
TRBJ2-3	-	TRBV10-2	-	CASSPSRETPTDTQYF	TGCGCCAGCAGCCCCTCCAGGGAAACCCCCACAGATACGCAGTATTTT
TRBJ2-4	-	TRBV7-2	-	CASSLTAKNIQYF	TGTGCCAGCAGCTTGACAGCCAAAAACATTCAGTACTTC
TRBJ2-5	-	TRBV6-5	-	CASSYSARETQYF	TGTGCCAGCAGTTACTCGGCCCGAGAGACCCAGTACTTC
TRBJ2-3	TRBD2	TRBV28	-	CASSLLAGGGPGTQYF	TGTGCCAGCAGTTTATTAGCGGGAGGGGGTCCAGGTACGCAGTATTTT
TRBJ2-4	-	TRBV2	-	CASSPLQAENIQYF	TGTGCCAGCAGTCCGTTACAGGCGGAAAACATTCAGTACTTC
TRBJ2-7	TRBD1	TRBV7-2	-	CASMRDRGAYEQYF	TGTGCCAGCATGCGGGACAGGGGCGCTTACGAGCAGTACTTC
TRBJ2-3	TRBD1	TRBV10-3	-	CAISHPPGQDTDTQYF	TGTGCCATCAGTCACCCCCCGGGACAGGACACAGATACGCAGTATTTT
TRBJ2-3	-	TRBV3-1	-	CASRGAPTDTQYF	TGTGCCAGCAGGGGGGCGCCCACAGATACGCAGTATTTT
TRBJ2-7	TRBD1	TRBV7-8	-	CASSSVRGYEQYF	TGTGCCAGCAGCTCAGTCAGGGGGTACGAGCAGTACTTC
TRBJ2-5	-	TRBV18	-	CASSPPSVQETQYF	TGTGCCAGCTCACCACCAAGCGTCCAAGAGACCCAGTACTTC
TRBJ1-2	TRBD1	TRBV10-3	-	CAIRGVTGGDYGYTF	TGTGCCATCAGGGGTGTGACAGGGGGCGACTATGGCTACACCTTC
TRBJ1-1	-	TRBV4-3	-	CASSQATENTEAFF	TGCGCCAGCAGCCAAGCAACGGAGAACACTGAAGCTTTCTTT
TRBJ2-5	TRBD1	TRBV7-2	once	CASSSWTGEMETQYF	TGTGCCAGCAGCTCTTGGACAGGGGAAATGGAGACCCAGTACTTC
TRBJ2-1	-	TRBV5-1	-	CASREVRSNEQFF	TGCGCCAGCAGGGAGGTCCGAAGCAATGAGCAGTTCTTC
TRBJ1-1	TRBD1	TRBV20-1	-	CSARDTGGITEAFF	TGCAGTGCTAGAGATACAGGGGGCATTACTGAAGCTTTCTTT
TRBJ2-7	-	TRBV28	-	CASSSSGGAFFYEQYF	TGTGCCAGCAGCTCGAGTGGAGGGGCCTTCTTCTACGAGCAGTACTTC
TRBJ2-7	TRBD1	TRBV6-5	few	CASSTGQGADEQYF	TGTGCCAGCAGTACGGGGCAGGGGGCTGACGAGCAGTACTTC
TRBJ2-5	-	TRBV5-6	few	CASSTAGGETQYF	TGTGCCAGCAGCACCGCTGGGGGAGAGACCCAGTACTTC
TRBJ2-1	TRBD2	TRBV7-2	-	CASSLLAGIRSYNEQFF	TGTGCCAGCAGCCTACTAGCGGGCATTCGATCCTACAATGAGCAGTTCTTC